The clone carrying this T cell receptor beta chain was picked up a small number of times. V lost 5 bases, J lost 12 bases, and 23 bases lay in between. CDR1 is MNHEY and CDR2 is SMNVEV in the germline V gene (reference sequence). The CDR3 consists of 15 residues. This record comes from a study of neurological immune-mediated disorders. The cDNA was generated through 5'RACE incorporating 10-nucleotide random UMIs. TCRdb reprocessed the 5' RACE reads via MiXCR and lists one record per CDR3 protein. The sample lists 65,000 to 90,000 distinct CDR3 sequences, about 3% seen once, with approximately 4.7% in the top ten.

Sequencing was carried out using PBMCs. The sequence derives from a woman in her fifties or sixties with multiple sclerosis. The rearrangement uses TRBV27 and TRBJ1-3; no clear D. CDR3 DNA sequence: TGTGCCAGCAGTCCCACCCGATTATCTGGAAAAAACATATATTTT. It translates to CASSPTRLSGKNIYF.